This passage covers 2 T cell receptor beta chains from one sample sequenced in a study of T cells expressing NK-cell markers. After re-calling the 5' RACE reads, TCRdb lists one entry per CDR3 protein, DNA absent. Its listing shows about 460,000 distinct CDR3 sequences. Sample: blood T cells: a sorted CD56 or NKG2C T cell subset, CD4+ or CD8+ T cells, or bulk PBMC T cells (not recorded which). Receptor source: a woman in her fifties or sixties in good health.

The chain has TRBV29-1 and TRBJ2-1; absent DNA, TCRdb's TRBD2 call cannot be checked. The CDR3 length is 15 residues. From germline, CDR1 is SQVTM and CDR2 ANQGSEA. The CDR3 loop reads CSVGLSSGGYNEQFF.

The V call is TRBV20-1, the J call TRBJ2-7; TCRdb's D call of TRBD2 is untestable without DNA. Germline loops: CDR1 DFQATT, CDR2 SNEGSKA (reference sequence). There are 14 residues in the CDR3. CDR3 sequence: CSARGGGGAYEQYF.